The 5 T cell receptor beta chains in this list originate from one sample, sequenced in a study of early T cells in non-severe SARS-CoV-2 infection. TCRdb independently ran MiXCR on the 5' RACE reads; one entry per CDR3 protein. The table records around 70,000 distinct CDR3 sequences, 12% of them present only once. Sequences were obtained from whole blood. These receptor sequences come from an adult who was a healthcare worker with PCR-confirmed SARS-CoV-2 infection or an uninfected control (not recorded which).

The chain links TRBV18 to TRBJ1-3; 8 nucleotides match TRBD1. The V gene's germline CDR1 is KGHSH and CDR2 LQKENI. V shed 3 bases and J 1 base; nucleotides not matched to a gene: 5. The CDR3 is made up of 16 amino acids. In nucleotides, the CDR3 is TGTGCCAGCTCACCTACAGGGGGTGATTCTGGAAACACCATATATTTT. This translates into CASSPTGGDSGNTIYF. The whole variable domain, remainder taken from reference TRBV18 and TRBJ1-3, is NAGVMQNPRHLVRRRGQEARLRCSPMKGHSHVYWYRQLPEEGLKFMVYLQKENIIDESGMPKERFSAEFPKEGPSILRIQQVVRGDSAAYFCASSPTGGDSGNTIYFGEGSWLTVV.

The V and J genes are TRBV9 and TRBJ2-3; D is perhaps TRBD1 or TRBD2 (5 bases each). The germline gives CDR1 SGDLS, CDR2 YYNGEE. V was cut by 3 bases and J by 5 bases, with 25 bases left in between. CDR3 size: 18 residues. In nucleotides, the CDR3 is TGTGCCAGCAGCGCCACCTTTCCGGGCACCCGAGGGGAAGATACGCAGTATTTT. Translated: CASSATFPGTRGEDTQYF.

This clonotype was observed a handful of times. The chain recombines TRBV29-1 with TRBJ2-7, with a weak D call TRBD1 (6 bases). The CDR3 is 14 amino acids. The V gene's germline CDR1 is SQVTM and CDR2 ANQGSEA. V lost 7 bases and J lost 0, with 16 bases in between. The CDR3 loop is CSARQDHSSYEQYF. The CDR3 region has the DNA TGCAGCGCCAGACAGGACCACAGCTCCTACGAGCAGTACTTC.

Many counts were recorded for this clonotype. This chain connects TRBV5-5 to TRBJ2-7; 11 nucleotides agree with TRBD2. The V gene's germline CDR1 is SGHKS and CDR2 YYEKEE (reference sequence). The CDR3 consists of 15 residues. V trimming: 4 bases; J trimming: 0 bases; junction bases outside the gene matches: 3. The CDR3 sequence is CASSPLAGDSYEQYF. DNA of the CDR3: TGTGCCAGCAGCCCACTAGCGGGGGACTCCTACGAGCAGTACTTC.

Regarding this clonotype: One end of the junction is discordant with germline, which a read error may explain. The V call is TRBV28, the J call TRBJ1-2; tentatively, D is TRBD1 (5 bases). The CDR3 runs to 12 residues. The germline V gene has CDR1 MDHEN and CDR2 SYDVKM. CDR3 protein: CANSWRGWGYTF. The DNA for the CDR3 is TGTGCCAACAGTTGGAGGGGTTGGGGCTACACCTTC.